This T cell receptor (beta chain) was identified during a study of OX40 agonist ivuxolimab in advanced cancers. Study as a whole: Patients' therapy was ivuxolimab, an antibody that acts as an agonist of OX40 (CD134). Patients were treated with intravenous ivuxolimab, dosed at 0.01 to 10 mg/kg and infused every 2 weeks. Study-wide results and caveats: In a subset of nonresponders, normalized T-cell clonal expansion was also low.

Assay: immunoSEQ multiplex PCR; the TCRdb copy retains only in-frame clones and omits some. The sample holds some 60,000 clones; around 93% are singletons and the top ten take 3.8%. The table lists this clone with a count of one. What it recognizes is unknown. The CDR3 has 11 amino acids. Looked up from germline, CDR1 is SEHNR and CDR2 is FQNEAQ (reference sequence). Trimming cost V 7 bases and J 7 bases, with 10 bases left between them. This material consisted of CD4+ or CD8+ T cells sorted from blood, taken in a trial of the OX40 agonist ivuxolimab. The V call is TRBV7-9, the J call TRBJ2-5; D not certain. This TCR came from an adult with an advanced solid tumor such as melanoma, head and neck, liver or kidney cancer. CDR3 amino acids: CASNDSPTQYF. The CDR3 DNA sequence: TGTGCCAGCAACGACTCCCCGACCCAGTACTTC.